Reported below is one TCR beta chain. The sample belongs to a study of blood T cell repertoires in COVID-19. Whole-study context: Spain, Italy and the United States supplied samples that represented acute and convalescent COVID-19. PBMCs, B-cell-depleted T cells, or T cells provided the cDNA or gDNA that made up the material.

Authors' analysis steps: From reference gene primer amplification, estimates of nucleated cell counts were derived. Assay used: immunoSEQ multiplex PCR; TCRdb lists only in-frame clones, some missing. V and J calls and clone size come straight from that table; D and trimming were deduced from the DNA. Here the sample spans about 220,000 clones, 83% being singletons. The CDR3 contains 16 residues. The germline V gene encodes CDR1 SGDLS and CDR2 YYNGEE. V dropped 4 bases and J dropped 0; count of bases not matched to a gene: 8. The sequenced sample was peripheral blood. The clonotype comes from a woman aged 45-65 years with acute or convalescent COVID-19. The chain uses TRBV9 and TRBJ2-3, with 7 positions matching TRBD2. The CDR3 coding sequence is TGTGCCAGCAGCCCCCGGCTAGCGGCTAGCACAGATACGCAGTATTTT. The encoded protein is CASSPRLAASTDTQYF.